This is a list of T cell receptor beta chains from one sample in a study of cytomegalovirus exposure and HLA in healthy donors. Assay: immunoSEQ multiplex PCR; the TCRdb copy retains only in-frame clones and omits some. The repertoire holds approximately 130,000 clones, with roughly 82% as singletons. The sample taken for sequencing was PBMCs. These TCRs come from a man aged 45 to 65 in good health and CMV-seronegative. The CDR3 runs from the conserved cysteine through the conserved F or W. A D gene is named only where the DNA matches it firmly. Expanded clones are given a class, and other clones once, few, many or no size at all.

size: -
V: TRBV15
J: TRBJ2-6
length: 17
D: -
DNA: TGTGCCACCAGCACCAGACAAGACAGCTCTGGGGCCAACGTCCTGACTTTC
CDR3: CATSTRQDSSGANVLTF

size: -
V: TRBV27
J: TRBJ2-7
length: 15
D: TRBD2
DNA: TGTGCCAGCAGTTTATCGGGCGGGGGGCGATACGAGCAGTACTTC
CDR3: CASSLSGGGRYEQYF

size: -
V: TRBV7-2
J: TRBJ1-2
length: 13
D: -
DNA: TGTGCCAGCAGCCCGACAGTGCTCTATGGCTACACCTTC
CDR3: CASSPTVLYGYTF

size: -
V: TRBV10-1
J: TRBJ1-6
length: 14
D: -
DNA: TGCGCCAGCAGTGAGTCGGGCAGTCTTTCACCCCTCCACTTT
CDR3: CASSESGSLSPLHF

size: -
V: TRBV7-6
J: TRBJ2-5
length: 12
D: -
DNA: TGTGCCAGCAGCTTATGGCGGGAGACCCAGTACTTC
CDR3: CASSLWRETQYF

size: -
V: TRBV13
J: TRBJ2-3
length: 14
D: -
DNA: TGTGCCAGCAGAATCAAGGGGCACACAGATACGCAGTATTTT
CDR3: CASRIKGHTDTQYF

size: -
V: TRBV10-1
J: TRBJ1-4
length: 16
D: TRBD1
DNA: TGCGCCAGCAGTGAGTACCGACAGGGGGGTAGTGAAAAACTGTTTTTT
CDR3: CASSEYRQGGSEKLFF

size: -
V: TRBV27
J: TRBJ1-1
length: 17
D: TRBD1
DNA: TGTGCCAGCAGCCCACGGGCCACAGGGGGCGAGTACACTGAAGCTTTCTTT
CDR3: CASSPRATGGEYTEAFF

size: -
V: TRBV11-2
J: TRBJ2-5
length: 18
D: TRBD1
DNA: TGTGCCAGCAGCTCGCCGAGACAGGGTAAAGGGTTAGGGAAGACCCAGTACTTC
CDR3: CASSSPRQGKGLGKTQYF

size: -
V: TRBV7-9
J: TRBJ1-5
length: 16
D: -
DNA: TGTGCCAGCAGCTTTGCGACCTCCGGGTGGGATCAGCCCCAGCATTTT
CDR3: CASSFATSGWDQPQHF

size: -
V: TRBV4-3
J: TRBJ1-3
length: 16
D: TRBD1
DNA: TGCGCCAGCAGCCAAGTGTGGGACAGCGATGGAAACACCATATATTTT
CDR3: CASSQVWDSDGNTIYF

size: few
V: TRBV4-1
J: TRBJ2-1
length: 14
D: TRBD2
DNA: TGCGCCAGCCGCGGGTCCATGGGAGGGAATGAGCAGTTCTTC
CDR3: CASRGSMGGNEQFF

size: -
V: TRBV2
J: TRBJ1-6
length: 15
D: -
DNA: TGTGCCAGCACCGCACAGGGCACAAGGAATTCACCCCTCCACTTT
CDR3: CASTAQGTRNSPLHF

size: -
V: TRBV9
J: TRBJ2-7
length: 14
D: -
DNA: TGTGCCAGCAGCGGATACAAAGGGGACTACGAGCAGTACTTC
CDR3: CASSGYKGDYEQYF

size: -
V: TRBV28
J: TRBJ1-4
length: 16
D: TRBD1
DNA: TGTGCCAGCATTGGGACAGGGGTTCAGCGAAATGAAAAACTGTTTTTT
CDR3: CASIGTGVQRNEKLFF

size: -
V: TRBV11-2
J: TRBJ2-7
length: 15
D: TRBD1
DNA: TGTGCCAGCAGCTCCCCGGGACAGGGGATCTACGAGCAGTACTTC
CDR3: CASSSPGQGIYEQYF

size: few
V: TRBV7-2
J: TRBJ1-1
length: 12
D: TRBD1
DNA: TGTGCCAGCAGCAACAGGGGAGCTGAAGCTTTCTTT
CDR3: CASSNRGAEAFF

size: -
V: TRBV19
J: TRBJ2-7
length: 14
D: TRBD1
DNA: TGTGCCAGTAGTTCCCGACAGGGAACCTACGAGCAGTACTTC
CDR3: CASSSRQGTYEQYF

size: -
V: TRBV7-9
J: TRBJ1-2
length: 15
D: TRBD1
DNA: TGTGCCAGCAGCTTAGGAGGGGGCGCGAGCTATGGCTACACCTTC
CDR3: CASSLGGGASYGYTF

size: -
V: TRBV7-9
J: TRBJ2-2
length: 13
D: -
DNA: TGTGCCAGCAGCTTTTTGCGCACCGGGGAGCTGTTTTTT
CDR3: CASSFLRTGELFF

size: -
V: TRBV2
J: TRBJ2-5
length: 15
D: -
DNA: TGTGCCAGCCACCTAGGGGCAGGCGATGGGGAGACCCAGTACTTC
CDR3: CASHLGAGDGETQYF

size: -
V: TRBV27
J: TRBJ1-5
length: 17
D: -
DNA: TGTGCCAGCAGTTTAAAACCGGACAGCTATAGCAATCAGCCCCAGCATTTT
CDR3: CASSLKPDSYSNQPQHF

size: -
V: TRBV5-4
J: TRBJ2-1
length: 17
D: TRBD2
DNA: TGTGCCAGCAGCTTGGTTCCTAGCGGGGGGATAAATGTCGAGCAGTTCTTC
CDR3: CASSLVPSGGINVEQFF

size: -
V: TRBV10-1
J: TRBJ1-1
length: 15
D: -
DNA: TGCGCCAGCAGTGAGGGAAGGACGGGAGGCACTGAAGCTTTCTTT
CDR3: CASSEGRTGGTEAFF

size: -
V: TRBV2
J: TRBJ1-1
length: 14
D: TRBD1
DNA: TGTGCCAGCAGTGGACAGGGGGGCTTGGGTGAAGCTTTCTTT
CDR3: CASSGQGGLGEAFF

size: -
V: TRBV2
J: TRBJ2-2
length: 15
D: -
DNA: TGTGCCAGCAGTCCCATCACCAGAAACACCGGGGAGCTGTTTTTT
CDR3: CASSPITRNTGELFF

size: -
V: TRBV4-1
J: TRBJ2-7
length: 14
D: TRBD1
DNA: TGCGCCAGCAGCCAGCGGACAGGGGTTTACGAGCAGTACTTC
CDR3: CASSQRTGVYEQYF

size: -
V: TRBV2
J: TRBJ1-4
length: 17
D: TRBD1
DNA: TGTGCCAGCAGTGGGGACAGGAGGGGGGGAACTAATGAAAAACTGTTTTTT
CDR3: CASSGDRRGGTNEKLFF

size: once
V: TRBV5-5
J: TRBJ2-5
length: 15
D: TRBD2
DNA: TGTGCCAGCAGCTCACTAGCGGGGAACCAAGAGACCCAGTACTTC
CDR3: CASSSLAGNQETQYF

size: -
V: TRBV9
J: TRBJ2-2
length: 16
D: TRBD1
DNA: TGTGCCAGCAGCGCGCTACCTAGACAGGGGGCCGGGGAGCTGTTTTTT
CDR3: CASSALPRQGAGELFF

size: -
V: TRBV4-1
J: TRBJ1-2
length: 14
D: -
DNA: TGCGCCAGCAGTCGTCTTGGACTACCCTATGGCTACACCTTC
CDR3: CASSRLGLPYGYTF

size: -
V: TRBV6-5
J: TRBJ2-7
length: 15
D: TRBD1
DNA: TGTGCCAGCAGTCGATCGGGACAGGGGGCCTACGAGCAGTACTTC
CDR3: CASSRSGQGAYEQYF

size: -
V: TRBV9
J: TRBJ2-5
length: 14
D: -
DNA: TGTGCCAGCAGCGTAGCCGGCAGGGCAGAGACCCAGTACTTC
CDR3: CASSVAGRAETQYF

size: once
V: TRBV9
J: TRBJ1-1
length: 14
D: TRBD1
DNA: TGTGCCAGCAGCGACACGACAGGGAACCCTGAAGCTTTCTTT
CDR3: CASSDTTGNPEAFF

size: -
V: TRBV5-1
J: TRBJ2-7
length: 16
D: -
DNA: TGCGCCAGCAGCTTGGTTGGAGACAGGAGCTCCTACGAGCAGTACTTC
CDR3: CASSLVGDRSSYEQYF

size: once
V: TRBV5-1
J: TRBJ1-1
length: 13
D: -
DNA: TGCGCCAGCAGCTTTTTAGCGAACACTGAAGCTTTCTTT
CDR3: CASSFLANTEAFF

size: -
V: TRBV6-1
J: TRBJ1-1
length: 15
D: TRBD1
DNA: TGTGCCAGCAGTGTCTCCGGGACAGACACGGGTGCCGCTTTCTTT
CDR3: CASSVSGTDTGAAFF

size: -
V: TRBV7-2
J: TRBJ2-6
length: 18
D: TRBD1
DNA: TGTGCCAGCAGCCACCTTACTTACAGGGGCTCTGGGGCCAACGTCCTGACTTTC
CDR3: CASSHLTYRGSGANVLTF